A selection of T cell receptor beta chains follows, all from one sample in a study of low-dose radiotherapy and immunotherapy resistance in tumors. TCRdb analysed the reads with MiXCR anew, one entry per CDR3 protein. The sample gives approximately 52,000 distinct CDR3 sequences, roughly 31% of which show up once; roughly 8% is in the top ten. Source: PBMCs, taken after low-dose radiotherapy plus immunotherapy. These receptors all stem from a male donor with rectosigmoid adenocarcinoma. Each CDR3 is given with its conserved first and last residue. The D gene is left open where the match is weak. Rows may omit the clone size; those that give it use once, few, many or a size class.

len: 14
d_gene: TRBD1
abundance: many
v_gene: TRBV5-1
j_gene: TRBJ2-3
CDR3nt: TGCGCCAGCACCCGACAGGGGGGCACAGATACGCAGTATTTT
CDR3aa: CASTRQGGTDTQYF

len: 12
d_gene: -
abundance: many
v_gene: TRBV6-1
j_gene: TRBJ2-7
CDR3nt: TGTGCCAGCAGTTTTTTACGCGACGAGCAGTACTTC
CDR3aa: CASSFLRDEQYF

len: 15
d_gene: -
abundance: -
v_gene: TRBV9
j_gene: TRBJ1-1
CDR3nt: TGTGCCAGCAGCGCTGAGGTCAGCATGAACACTGAAGCTTTCTTT
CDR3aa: CASSAEVSMNTEAFF

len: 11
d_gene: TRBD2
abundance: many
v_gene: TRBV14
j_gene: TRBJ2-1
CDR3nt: TGTGCCAGCGGACTAGCCGGTGAGCAGTTCTTC
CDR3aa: CASGLAGEQFF

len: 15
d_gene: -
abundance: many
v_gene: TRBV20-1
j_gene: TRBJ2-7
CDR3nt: TGCAGTGCTACGAGTGTTTCGGGACGCTCCTACGAGCAGTACTTC
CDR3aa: CSATSVSGRSYEQYF

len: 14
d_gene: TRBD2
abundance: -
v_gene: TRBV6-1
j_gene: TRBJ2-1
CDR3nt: TGTGCCAGCAGAGGACTAGCGGGAGTGGATGAGCAGTTCTTC
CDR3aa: CASRGLAGVDEQFF

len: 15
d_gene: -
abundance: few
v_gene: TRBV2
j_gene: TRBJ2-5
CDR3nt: TGTGCCAGCAGTGCCCCTGGAAGCGGCCAAGAGACCCAGTACTTC
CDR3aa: CASSAPGSGQETQYF

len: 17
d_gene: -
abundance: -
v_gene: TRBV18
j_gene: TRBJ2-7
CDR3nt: TGTGCCAGCTCACCACAGGTAGGGGACGTTGGATACTACGAGCAGTACTTC
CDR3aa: CASSPQVGDVGYYEQYF

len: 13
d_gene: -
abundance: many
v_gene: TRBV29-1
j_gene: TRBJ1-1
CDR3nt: TGCAGCATACGGACGGGGATCAAAACTGAAGCTTTCTTT
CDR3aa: CSIRTGIKTEAFF

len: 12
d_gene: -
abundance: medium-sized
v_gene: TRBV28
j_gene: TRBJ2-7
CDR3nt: TGTGCCAGCCGGGGATTCCTACGAGAGCAGTACTTC
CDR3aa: CASRGFLREQYF

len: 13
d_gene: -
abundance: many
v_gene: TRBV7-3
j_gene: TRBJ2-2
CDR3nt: TGTGCCAGCAGCCCCCTTTTGGCCGGGGAGCTGTTTTTT
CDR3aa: CASSPLLAGELFF

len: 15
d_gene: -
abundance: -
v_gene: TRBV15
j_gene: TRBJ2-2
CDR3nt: TGTGCCACCAGCAGAGTTGTCGCGAACACCGGGGAGCTGTTTTTT
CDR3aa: CATSRVVANTGELFF

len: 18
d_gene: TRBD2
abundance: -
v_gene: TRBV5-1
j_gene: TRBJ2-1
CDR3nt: TGCGCCAGCAGCCCCGGGACTAGCGGCTCCGGCTCCTACAATGAGCAGTTCTTC
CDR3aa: CASSPGTSGSGSYNEQFF

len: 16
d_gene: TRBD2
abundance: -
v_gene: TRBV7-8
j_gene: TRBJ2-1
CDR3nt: TGTGCCAGCAGTTTATTAGCGGGAGGTGCCTACAATGAGCAGTTCTTC
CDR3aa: CASSLLAGGAYNEQFF

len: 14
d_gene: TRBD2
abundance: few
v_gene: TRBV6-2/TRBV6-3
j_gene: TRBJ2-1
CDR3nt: TGTGCCAGCAGTTCGAACCTAGCGGGAGGTGGGCAGTTCTTC
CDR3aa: CASSSNLAGGGQFF

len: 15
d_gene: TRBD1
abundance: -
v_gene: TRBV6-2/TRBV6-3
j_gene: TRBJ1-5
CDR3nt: TGTGCCAGTAGCCGGGACAGGGGATCAAATCAGCCCCAGCATTTT
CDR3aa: CASSRDRGSNQPQHF

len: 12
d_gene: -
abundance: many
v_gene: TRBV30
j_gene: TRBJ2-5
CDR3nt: TGTGCCTGGAGCAGATCGGTAGAGACCCAGTACTTC
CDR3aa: CAWSRSVETQYF

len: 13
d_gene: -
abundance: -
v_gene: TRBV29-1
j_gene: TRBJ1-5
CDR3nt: TGCAGCGTTGAAGTCAATAGCAATCAGCCCCAGCATTTT
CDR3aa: CSVEVNSNQPQHF

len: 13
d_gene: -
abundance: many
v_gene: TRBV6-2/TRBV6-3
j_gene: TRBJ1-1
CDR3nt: TGTGCCAGCAGTTACGAACAGGCCTTTGAAGCTTTCTTT
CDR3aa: CASSYEQAFEAFF

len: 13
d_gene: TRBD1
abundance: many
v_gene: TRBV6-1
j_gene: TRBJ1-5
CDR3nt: TGTGCCAGCAGTTCCCAGGGGGATCAGCCCCAGCATTTT
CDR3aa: CASSSQGDQPQHF

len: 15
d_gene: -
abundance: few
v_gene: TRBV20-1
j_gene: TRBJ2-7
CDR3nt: TGCAGTGCTGCCGGGCTCTCATCGGGAGAGTACGAGCAGTACTTC
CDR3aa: CSAAGLSSGEYEQYF

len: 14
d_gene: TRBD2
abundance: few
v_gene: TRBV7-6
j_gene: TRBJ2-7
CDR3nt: TGTGCCAGCAGCTTAACTGCGGGAGCTAGGGAGCAGTACTTC
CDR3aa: CASSLTAGAREQYF

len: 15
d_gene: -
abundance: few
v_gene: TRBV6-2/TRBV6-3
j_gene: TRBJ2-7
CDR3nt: TGTGCCAGCAGTGACGGGAGTATTGGGTCCTACGAGCAGTACTTC
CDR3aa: CASSDGSIGSYEQYF

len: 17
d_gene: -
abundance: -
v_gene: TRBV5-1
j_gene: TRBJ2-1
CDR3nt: TGCGCCAGCAGCTGGGGGCTAGGGCGGACGTCGGACAATGAGCAGTTCTTC
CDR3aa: CASSWGLGRTSDNEQFF

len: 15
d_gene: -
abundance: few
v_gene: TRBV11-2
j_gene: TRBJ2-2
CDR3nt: TGTGCCAGCACCGAGGGGTTATGGAACACCGGGGAGCTGTTTTTT
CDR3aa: CASTEGLWNTGELFF

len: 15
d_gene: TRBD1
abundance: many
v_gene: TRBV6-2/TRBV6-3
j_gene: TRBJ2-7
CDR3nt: TGTGCCAGCAGGAAAGGGACAGATTTCCTCTACGAGCAGTACTTC
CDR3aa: CASRKGTDFLYEQYF

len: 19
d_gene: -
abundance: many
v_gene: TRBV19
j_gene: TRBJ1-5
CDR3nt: TGTGCCAGTAGTGTATACCCCATTTCAGGGGTAACTGGGAATCAGCCCCAGCATTTT
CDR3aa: CASSVYPISGVTGNQPQHF

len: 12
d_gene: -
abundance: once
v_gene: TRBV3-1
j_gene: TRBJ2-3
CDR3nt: TGTGCCAGCAGCCACCACACAGATACGCAGTATTTT
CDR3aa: CASSHHTDTQYF

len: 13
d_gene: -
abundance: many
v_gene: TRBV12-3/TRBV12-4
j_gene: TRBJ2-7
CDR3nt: TGTGCCAGCAGCCGGGACACAACCTACGAGCAGTACTTC
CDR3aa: CASSRDTTYEQYF

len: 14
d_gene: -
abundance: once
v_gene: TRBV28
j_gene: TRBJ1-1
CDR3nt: TGTGCCAGCAGTTTGTCCTGGGGGAACACTGAAGCTTTCTTT
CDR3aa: CASSLSWGNTEAFF

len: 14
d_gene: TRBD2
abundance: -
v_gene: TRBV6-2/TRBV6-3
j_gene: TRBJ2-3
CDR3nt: TGTGCCAGCAGTTTTACTAGCGCCGGATCGGGGCAGTATTTT
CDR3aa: CASSFTSAGSGQYF

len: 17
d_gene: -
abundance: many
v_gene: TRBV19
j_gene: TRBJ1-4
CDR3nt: TGTGCCAGTAGTAACCTCGTAGACAGGTCAACTAATGAAAAACTGTTTTTT
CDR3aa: CASSNLVDRSTNEKLFF

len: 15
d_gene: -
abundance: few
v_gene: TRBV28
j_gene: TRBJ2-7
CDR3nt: TGTGCCAGCAGTTTGAGGAGGACGTACTCCTACGAGCAGTACTTC
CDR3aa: CASSLRRTYSYEQYF

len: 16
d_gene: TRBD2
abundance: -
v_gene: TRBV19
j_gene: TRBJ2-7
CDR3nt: TGTGCCAGTAGTAACCCCGGGCTAGCGGGAGGAAACGAGCAGTACTTC
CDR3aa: CASSNPGLAGGNEQYF

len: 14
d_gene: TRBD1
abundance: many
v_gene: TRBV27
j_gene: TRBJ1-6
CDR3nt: TGTGCCAGCCGGGACAGGGTCAGGAATTCACCCCTCCACTTT
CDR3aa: CASRDRVRNSPLHF

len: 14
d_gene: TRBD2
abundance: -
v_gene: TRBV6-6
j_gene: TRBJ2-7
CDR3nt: TGTGCCAGCAGCAGGACTAGCGGGGGGTACGAGCAGTACTTC
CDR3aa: CASSRTSGGYEQYF

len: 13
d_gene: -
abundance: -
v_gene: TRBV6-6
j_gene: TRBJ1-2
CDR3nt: TGTGCCAGCAGTTACGACACATCTATCGGGTACACCTTC
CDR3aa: CASSYDTSIGYTF

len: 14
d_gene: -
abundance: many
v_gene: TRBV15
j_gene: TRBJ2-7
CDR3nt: TGTGCCACCAGCAGAGATCGAGGGCTCTACGAGCAGTACTTC
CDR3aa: CATSRDRGLYEQYF

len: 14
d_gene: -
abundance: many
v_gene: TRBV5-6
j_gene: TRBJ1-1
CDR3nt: TGTGCCAGCAGCTTGGGGGTTATGGGAGCTGAAGCTTTCTTT
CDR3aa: CASSLGVMGAEAFF

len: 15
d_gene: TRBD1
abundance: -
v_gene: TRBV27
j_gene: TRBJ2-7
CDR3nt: TGTGCCAGCAGTTTATGGGGACAGGGACGATACGAGCAGTACTTC
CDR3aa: CASSLWGQGRYEQYF

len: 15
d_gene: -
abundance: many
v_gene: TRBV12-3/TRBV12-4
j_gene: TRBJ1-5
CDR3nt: TGTGCCAGCAGTTTAACAAGGGGACACAATCAGCCCCAGCATTTT
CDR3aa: CASSLTRGHNQPQHF

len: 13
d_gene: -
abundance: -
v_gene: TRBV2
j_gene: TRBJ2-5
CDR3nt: TGTGCCAGCAGTGAAGGGGCCAGGGAGACCCAGTACTTC
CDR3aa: CASSEGARETQYF

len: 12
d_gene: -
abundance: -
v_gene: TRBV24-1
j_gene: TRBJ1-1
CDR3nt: TGTGCCACCAGTGGCTTAAACACTGAAGCTTTCTTT
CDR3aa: CATSGLNTEAFF

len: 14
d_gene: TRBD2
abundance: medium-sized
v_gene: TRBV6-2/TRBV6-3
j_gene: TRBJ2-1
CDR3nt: TGTGCCAGCAGGAGCGGGGCTAACTACAATGAGCAGTTCTTC
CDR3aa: CASRSGANYNEQFF

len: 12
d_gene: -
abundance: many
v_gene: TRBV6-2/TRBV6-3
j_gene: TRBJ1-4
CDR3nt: TGTGCCAGCGCCGCCCCGGGACATGAGGTGTTTTTT
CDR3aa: CASAAPGHEVFF

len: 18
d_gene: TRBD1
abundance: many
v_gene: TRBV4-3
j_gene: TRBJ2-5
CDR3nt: TGCGCCAGCAGCCAAGACGTCCCGGGACAGGGGGTCCAAGAGACCCAGTACTTC
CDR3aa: CASSQDVPGQGVQETQYF

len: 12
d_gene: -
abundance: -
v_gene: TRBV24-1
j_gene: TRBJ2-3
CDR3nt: TGTGCCACCAGCGAGGGCGCAGATACGCAGTATTTT
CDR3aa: CATSEGADTQYF

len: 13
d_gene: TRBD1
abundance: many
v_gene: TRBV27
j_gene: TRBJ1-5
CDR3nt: TGTGCCAGCAGTGAGACAGGGTATCAGCCCCAGCATTTT
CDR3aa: CASSETGYQPQHF

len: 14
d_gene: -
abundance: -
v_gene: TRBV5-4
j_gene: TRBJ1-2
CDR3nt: TGTGCCAGCAGCCCCGATCGAGGGTCCAATGGCTACACCTTC
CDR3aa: CASSPDRGSNGYTF

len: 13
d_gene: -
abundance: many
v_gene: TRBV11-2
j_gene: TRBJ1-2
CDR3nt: TGTGCCAGCAGCTTAGACAGGAACTATGGCTACACCTTC
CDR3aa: CASSLDRNYGYTF

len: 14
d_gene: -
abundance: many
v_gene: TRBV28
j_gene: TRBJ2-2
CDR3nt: TGTGCCAGCAGTTCAACTACCTACACCGGGGAGCTGTTTTTT
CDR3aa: CASSSTTYTGELFF

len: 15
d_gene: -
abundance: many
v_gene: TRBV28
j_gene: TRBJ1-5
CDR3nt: TGTGCCAGCAGTTTACAGGGAGGGCGGAATCAGCCCCAGCATTTT
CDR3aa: CASSLQGGRNQPQHF

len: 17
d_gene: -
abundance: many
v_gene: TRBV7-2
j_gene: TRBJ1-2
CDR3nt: TGTGCCAGCAGCTTAGGCCCGTCCGGGGGCGAGGCCTATGGCTACACCTTC
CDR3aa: CASSLGPSGGEAYGYTF

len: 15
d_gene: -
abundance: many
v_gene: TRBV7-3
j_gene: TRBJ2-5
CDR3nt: TGTGCCAGCAGCTTAAGAGGGGACTCTTACGAGACCCAGTACTTC
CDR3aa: CASSLRGDSYETQYF

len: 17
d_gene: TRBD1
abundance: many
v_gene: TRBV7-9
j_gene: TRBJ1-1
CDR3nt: TGTGCCAGCAGCTTAGAGAGGGACAGGGCCTCGACCACTGAAGCTTTCTTT
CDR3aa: CASSLERDRASTTEAFF

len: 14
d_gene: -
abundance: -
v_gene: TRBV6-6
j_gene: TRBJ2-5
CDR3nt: TGTGCCAGCAGTTATGCCAGGGTAGGGGAGACCCAGTACTTC
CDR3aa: CASSYARVGETQYF

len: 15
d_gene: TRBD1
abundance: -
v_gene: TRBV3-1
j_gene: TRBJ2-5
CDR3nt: TGTGCCAGCAGAGGGACAGGGGAATCGGCAGAGACCCAGTACTTC
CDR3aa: CASRGTGESAETQYF

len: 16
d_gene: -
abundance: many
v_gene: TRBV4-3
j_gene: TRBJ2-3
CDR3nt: TGCGCCAGCAGCCACGTTGGAGGGCCGGAGTTGGATACGCAGTATTTT
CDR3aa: CASSHVGGPELDTQYF